The 27 T cell receptor beta chains listed next were all sequenced from one sample in a study of T cell responses to AZD1222 COVID-19 vaccine. The assay was immunoSEQ multiplex PCR, and TCRdb's table has in-frame clones only and misses some. The sample lists some 71,000 clones, 70% to 90% occurring once. This specimen was peripheral blood, taken 28 days after the second AZD1222 dose. The receptors were gathered from an adult who received the AZD1222 COVID-19 vaccine.

The chain carries TRBV5-5 and TRBJ2-5; no reliable D call. Trimming removed 4 bases at V and 3 bases at J, with 16 bases between. Germline V gene lookup returns CDR1 SGHKS and CDR2 YYEKEE (reference sequence). The CDR3 is made up of 15 amino acids. CDR3 in amino acids: CASSEYNKIKETQYF. For the CDR3, the DNA is TGTGCCAGCAGCGAATATAACAAGATAAAAGAGACCCAGTACTTC.

This chain uses TRBV11-2 with TRBJ1-1; 9 bases are shared with TRBD1. The CDR3 length is 14 residues. Germline loops: CDR1 SGHAT, CDR2 FQNNGV. With 3 bases clipped from V and 3 bases from J, the junction kept 2 bases outside the gene matches. This CDR3 is CASSLRDRDTEAFF. DNA for the CDR3: TGTGCCAGCAGCTTGCGGGACAGGGACACTGAAGCTTTCTTT.

V gene TRBV11-2 combines with J gene TRBJ1-6; D gene unclear. Germline values: CDR1 SGHAT, CDR2 FQNNGV. The V gene lost 4 bases and the J gene lost 13 bases, with 17 bases spanning the gap. The CDR3 contains 14 residues. The CDR3 spells CASSSDTSFLPLHF. In DNA, the CDR3 is TGTGCCAGCAGCTCAGATACGTCATTTCTGCCCCTCCACTTT.

The chain couples TRBV27 to TRBJ1-5; no clear D. With 8 bases removed from V and 10 bases from J, the gap between germline ends came to 6 bases. Germline V CDR1 and CDR2: MNHEY, SMNVEV (reference sequence). The CDR3 length is 9 residues. CDR3 bases: TGTGCCAGCGGACGCCCCCAGCATTTT. Its protein product is CASGRPQHF.

The V and J genes are TRBV19 and TRBJ2-1, with D perhaps given as TRBD1 or TRBD2 (5 bases each). CDR3 length: 16 residues. V was cut by 0 bases and J by 3 bases, with 12 bases left in between. The V gene's germline CDR1 is LNHDA and CDR2 SQIVND (reference sequence). The CDR3 is CASSIDTRDLYNEQFF. DNA for the CDR3: TGTGCCAGTAGTATAGATACCCGGGACCTCTACAATGAGCAGTTCTTC.

The genes are TRBV10-3 and TRBJ2-7, with 9 bases lining up with TRBD1. From germline, CDR1 is ENHRY and CDR2 SYGVKD. The CDR3 sequence is 14 residues long. V gave up 10 bases and J gave up 3 bases; unmatched junction bases: 10. CDR3: CATRDRVRGYEQYF. The CDR3 DNA is TGTGCCACCCGGGACAGGGTGCGAGGCTACGAGCAGTACTTC.

The chain couples TRBV15 to TRBJ2-5; D might be TRBD2 (7 bases). Deletions cut 0 bases from V and 4 bases from J, with 18 bases between. This CDR3 contains 17 residues. Germline V gene data show CDR1 as LNHNV and CDR2 as YYDKDF (reference sequence). In nucleotides, the CDR3 is TGTGCCACCAGCAGAGATCGGGCGAGGGGGGGCGGAGAGACCCAGTACTTC. Translated, it gives CATSRDRARGGGETQYF.

This clone was observed once. J is TRBJ1-5 and V is TRBV4-1, with D possibly TRBD1 on 6 matching bases. From germline, CDR1 is MGHRA and CDR2 YSYEKL. Trimming cost V 4 bases and J 1 base, with 14 bases left between them. The CDR3 has 16 residues. CDR3 region: CASSPGMQGSNQPQHF. CDR3 sequence (DNA): TGCGCCAGCAGCCCCGGAATGCAGGGGAGCAATCAGCCCCAGCATTTT.

The rearrangement joins TRBV10-3 to TRBJ2-7; 8 bases align to TRBD1. V lost 2 bases, J lost 3 bases, and 0 bases stayed unmatched. Germline CDR1 ENHRY, CDR2 SYGVKD. CDR3 length: 13 amino acids. CDR3 sequence reads: CAISEGQGYEQYF. DNA for the CDR3: TGTGCCATCAGTGAGGGACAGGGCTACGAGCAGTACTTC.

V is TRBV7-3 and J is TRBJ2-1, with 10 bases matching TRBD2. Trimming took 3 bases from V and 8 from J; bases not matched to a gene: 4. The CDR3 has 14 residues. Germline V gene data show CDR1 as SGHTA and CDR2 as FQGTGA. CDR3 sequence (DNA): TGTGCCAGCAGCTTGCAAAGCGGGAGGGATGAGCAGTTCTTC. Its translation: CASSLQSGRDEQFF.

On this clone itself: At one end the junction does not follow the germline gene, possibly because of a read error. The rearrangement uses TRBV5-4 and TRBJ2-5; D is unresolved. Germline CDR1 reads SGHNT; CDR2 reads YYREEE (reference sequence). The CDR3 has 13 amino acids. The CDR3 loop is CASSHPGSRSLDF. DNA for the CDR3: TGTGCCAGCAGCCACCCTGGTTCACGATCCTTGGACTTC.

This clone was seen only once. J is TRBJ1-2 and V is TRBV19; 9 nucleotides agree with TRBD1. Germline CDR1 is LNHDA and CDR2 is SQIVND (reference sequence). CDR3 size: 13 residues. V shed 1 base, J shed 6 bases, and the junction held 0 bases outside the gene matches. The CDR3 spells CASSIGTGDGYTF. In nucleotides, the CDR3 is TGTGCCAGTAGTATAGGGACAGGGGATGGCTACACCTTC. The whole variable domain, filled in from reference TRBV19 and TRBJ1-2, reads DGGITQSPKYLFRKEGQNVTLSCEQNLNHDAMYWYRQDPGQGLRLIYYSQIVNDFQKGDIAEGYSVSREKKESFPLTVTSAQKNPTAFYLCASSIGTGDGYTFGSGTRLTVV.

This clone was seen more than once but under ten times. This sequence joins TRBV9 and TRBJ1-1; a possible D gene is TRBD1 (6 bases). CDR1 is SGDLS and CDR2 is YYNGEE in the germline V gene. V lost 0 bases and J lost 4, with 13 bases in between. This CDR3 is built from 15 residues. CDR3 coding DNA: TGTGCCAGCAGCGTAGAGGGCAGGGGTGCCACTGAAGCTTTCTTT. This sequence encodes CASSVEGRGATEAFF.

This rearrangement joins TRBV11-3 to TRBJ2-3; D possibly corresponds to TRBD1 (5 bases). Germline lookup yields CDR1 SGHNT and CDR2 YENEEA. This CDR3 comprises 13 residues. V gave up 7 bases and J gave up 1 base, with 9 bases separating them. The CDR3 nucleotides are TGTGCCAGCAAAAAAGGGGGCACAGATACGCAGTATTTT. This gives the protein CASKKGGTDTQYF.

The J gene is TRBJ2-1, the V gene TRBV29-1; 7 bases are a match to TRBD2. The germline CDR1 and CDR2 sequences are SQVTM and ANQGSEA. The V and J ends lost 3 bases and 7 bases, in that order; junction bases with no gene match: 9. The CDR3 is made up of 14 amino acids. This CDR3 reads CSVEWLAEGNEQFF. The CDR3 bases are TGCAGCGTTGAGTGGCTAGCGGAGGGGAATGAGCAGTTCTTC.

The V gene is TRBV4-1, the J gene TRBJ2-7; D remains ambiguous. V lost 0 bases to trimming and J lost 5 bases, with 14 bases between them. The CDR3 is made up of 15 amino acids. The V gene's germline CDR1 is MGHRA and CDR2 YSYEKL. This CDR3 is CASSQERLEEDEQYF. CDR3 DNA sequence: TGCGCCAGCAGCCAAGAACGCTTAGAAGAGGACGAGCAGTACTTC.

V gene TRBV10-3 combines with J gene TRBJ1-4; 9 nucleotides line up with TRBD1. Germline lookup yields CDR1 ENHRY and CDR2 SYGVKD. This CDR3 has 15 residues. V gave up 0 bases and J gave up 5 bases; unmatched junction bases: 1. The CDR3 DNA reads as TGTGCCATCAGTGAGTCGGACAGGGGAAATGAAAAACTGTTTTTT. Translation: CAISESDRGNEKLFF.

V and J are TRBV18 and TRBJ2-7; tentatively, D is TRBD1 or TRBD2 (6 bases each). The CDR3 covers 14 residues. V was shortened by 1 base and J by 2 bases, with 9 bases between the two germline ends. In germline, CDR1 is KGHSH, CDR2 LQKENI. CDR3 region: CASSPRRDTYEQYF. Written as DNA, the CDR3 is TGTGCCAGCTCACCACGGCGGGACACCTACGAGCAGTACTTC.

V and J are TRBV5-4 and TRBJ1-1; D is unclear. The CDR3 sequence is 14 residues long. Trimming stripped 2 bases from V and 1 base from J, with 9 bases between. Germline V lookup: CDR1 SGHNT, CDR2 YYREEE (reference sequence). Written as DNA, the CDR3 is TGTGCCAGCAGCTTTTACGGATCGAACACTGAAGCTTTCTTT. It encodes CASSFYGSNTEAFF.

This sequence joins TRBV19 and TRBJ2-1; D uncertain. Germline CDR1 reads LNHDA; CDR2 reads SQIVND (reference sequence). The CDR3 runs to 15 residues. Trimming stripped 4 bases from V and 0 bases from J, with 10 bases between. CDR3 in amino acids: CASSKDWSSYNEQFF. The CDR3 nucleotides are TGTGCCAGTAGTAAAGACTGGAGCTCCTACAATGAGCAGTTCTTC.

The gene calls are TRBV14 and TRBJ2-7; 10 nucleotides align to TRBD1. Germline trimming cut 3 bases from V and 9 bases from J; bases unmatched to any gene: 14. The germline V gene has CDR1 SGHDN and CDR2 FVKESK. The CDR3 covers 16 residues. CDR3 in DNA: TGTGCCAGCAGCCATGGGGAAACCGGGACAGGGGCGAGGCAGTACTTC. Translated, it gives CASSHGETGTGARQYF.

This clone was picked up a small number of times. The chain employs TRBV7-9 and TRBJ1-2, with D possibly matching TRBD1 (6 bases). The CDR3 consists of 14 residues. The V and J ends lost 0 bases and 4 bases respectively, with 9 bases between them. The V gene's germline CDR1 is SEHNR and CDR2 FQNEAQ (reference sequence). The CDR3 DNA reads TGTGCCAGCAGCTTAGCGGCCAGGGGCTATGGCTACACCTTC. Its protein product is CASSLAARGYGYTF.

V gene TRBV2 combines with J gene TRBJ1-2; 7 positions match TRBD1. CDR1 and CDR2 from the germline V gene are SNHLY and FYNNEI. The J segment lost 4 bases and the V segment lost 4 bases, leaving 6 bases of the junction unmatched. This CDR3 has 14 amino acids. The CDR3 coding sequence is TGTGCCAGCAGTGCCAGGGGGGCTTCCTATGGCTACACCTTC. Its translation is CASSARGASYGYTF.

The chain carries TRBV29-1 and TRBJ1-1; D perhaps matches TRBD1 (5 bases). The V end was cut by 1 base, the J end by 3 bases, with 15 bases between. CDR3 length equals 15 residues. Germline CDR1 and CDR2: SQVTM and ANQGSEA. The chain's CDR3 is CSVEGHSPGDTEAFF. The CDR3 nucleotides are TGCAGCGTTGAAGGCCATTCGCCGGGGGACACTGAAGCTTTCTTT.

The chain joins TRBV5-4 to TRBJ1-5, with a tentative D call TRBD1 (6 bases). V lost 0 bases and J lost 1, with 14 bases in between. Germline assignment: CDR1 SGHNT and CDR2 YYREEE (reference sequence). The CDR3 extends over 17 amino acids. The DNA for the CDR3 is TGTGCCAGCAGCTTGGGGATCAGGGGCTTGAGCAATCAGCCCCAGCATTTT. It translates to CASSLGIRGLSNQPQHF.

Points on this clone: Lacking the conserved final phenylalanine or tryptophan, this CDR3 likely reflects a read error. The DNA is left out, because the CDR3 cannot be placed on it with certainty; the CDR3 is given as TCRdb lists it. This chain connects TRBV27 to TRBJ1-1. Termini included, the CDR3 measures 13 amino acids. Per germline, CDR1 MNHEY and CDR2 SMNVEV (reference sequence). Here the CDR3 reads CASSLGPASLGIL.

The genes are TRBV3-1 (or the pseudogene TRBV3-2) and TRBJ1-2, with 9 bases that match TRBD1. The germline gives CDR1 LGHDT, CDR2 YNNKEL (reference sequence). With V trimmed by 4 bases and J by 8 bases, 5 bases remained unmatched. The CDR3 runs to 13 residues. For the CDR3, the DNA is TGTGCCAGCAGCCTACAGGGGGCCGGGGGCTACACCTTC. Translation gives CASSLQGAGGYTF.